This entry concerns a single T cell receptor (beta chain). Its target antigen remains unknown. Base-call qualities are not available, and no considerably larger clone is one nucleotide away. Library preparation employed 5' RACE. Sequenced on an Illumina HiSeq 2500. A second PCR of about 7 to 12 cycles was run with a J-beta primer mix and a sample-barcoded 5' primer. Each TCR beta cDNA molecule received a unique molecular identifier from a template-switch 5' adaptor carrying 12 random nucleotides. Each sample yielded at least 2.5 million CDR3-containing paired-end reads. First-strand cDNA synthesis was performed from all RNA using the Mint cDNA synthesis kit, with priming by a TRBC-specific oligonucleotide. All cDNA was treated with uracil-DNA glycosylase and then went through a first 18-cycle PCR with the universal primers M1SS and BC2_uni_R. Processing in the source paper ran as follows. Each sample was normalized by randomly selecting 1 million high-quality reads, each carrying a distinct molecular identifier. Instead of being binned into consensus sequences, reads that shared molecular identifiers were thrown out. MiTCR, run with a Q25 quality threshold and the strictest error-elimination algorithm, handled CDR3 identification, clonotype clustering and error correction. Lower-bound total TCR beta diversity was estimated with a nonparametric unseen species model using Euler transformation. The public reads were reprocessed in TCRdb via fastp at Q25 and MiXCR, keeping in-frame beta chains. Duplicate CDR3 protein sequences are folded into a single record with the most common DNA and genes. The V and J calls, along with clone size, are taken from TCRdb and not from the paper's own processing. The sample contains fewer than 900,000 distinct CDR3 sequences, about 34% of them found a single time. Clones ranked in the top ten supply 10% to 15% of the sample.

Donors were a few dozen systemically healthy Caucasian individuals from Russia aged 6 to 90 years. About 10 milliliters of peripheral blood were collected from each donor into EDTA-treated Vacutainer tubes. PBMCs were isolated by Ficoll-Paque density-gradient centrifugation, with at least 6 million obtained per sample. Trizol reagent was used to extract total RNA from PBMCs, with at least 6 micrograms per sample. For every donor, an aliquot of PBMCs went through flow cytometry to measure the percentages of naive CD45RAhigh/CD27high T cells. CDR1 and CDR2 (MNHEY, SVGEGT) derive from the germline V gene. Reading from cysteine to phenylalanine, the CDR3 counts 14 amino acids. Just the 42-base CDR3 DNA is kept, in frame starting at base 1. The junction carries 10 bases between V and J, which are trimmed by 5 bases and 0 bases respectively. The entry originates in a study of blood T cells in healthy people across ages (dated by TCRdb to the mid-2010s). As for the study more broadly: In model experiments, template switching captured roughly one uniquely barcoded TCR beta cDNA molecule for every two T cells. Four age groups were formed from the donors: young (average approximately 16 years), middle-aged (around 41), aged (more than 55) and long-lived (more than 75). To avoid experimental bias, donors of different ages were spread randomly across the sequencing lanes. Using deep sequencing normalized with unique cDNA molecular identifiers, the study measured how TCR beta repertoire diversity changes with age. The study analyzed two additional independent replicas of 1 million unique cDNA reads from the same blood draw for two donors, one aged 18 to 29 and one aged 80 or older. Results the study describes overall, beyond this receptor: Compared with the aged group, the long-lived group had more naive CD4+ T cells, fewer expanded clones and increased TCR diversity, suggesting age selection. As age increased, observed TCR beta diversity per million T cells dropped in a roughly linear way, and a significant reduction was already evident by age 40. Bulk unsorted PBMC profiling prevented conclusive comparison of naive and antigen-experienced compartments. Estimates of total diversity based on one million sequenced T cells were regarded as lower bounds and as underestimates. Because the CMV infection status of the donors was unknown, age-related changes in expanded clonotypes may potentially have been confounded. A strong correlation was found between observed TCR beta diversity and the percentage of naive T cells measured by flow cytometry.

What was sequenced was blood. The chain is encoded by TRBV6-2 or TRBV6-3 joined to TRBJ1-1; the D gene is not confidently resolved. The receptor comes from a man between 18 and 29 years old in good health. The CDR3 sequence is CASSIRVLNTEAFF. The DNA sequence is as follows: TGTGCCAGCAGTATCAGAGTCCTGAACACTGAAGCTTTCTTT.